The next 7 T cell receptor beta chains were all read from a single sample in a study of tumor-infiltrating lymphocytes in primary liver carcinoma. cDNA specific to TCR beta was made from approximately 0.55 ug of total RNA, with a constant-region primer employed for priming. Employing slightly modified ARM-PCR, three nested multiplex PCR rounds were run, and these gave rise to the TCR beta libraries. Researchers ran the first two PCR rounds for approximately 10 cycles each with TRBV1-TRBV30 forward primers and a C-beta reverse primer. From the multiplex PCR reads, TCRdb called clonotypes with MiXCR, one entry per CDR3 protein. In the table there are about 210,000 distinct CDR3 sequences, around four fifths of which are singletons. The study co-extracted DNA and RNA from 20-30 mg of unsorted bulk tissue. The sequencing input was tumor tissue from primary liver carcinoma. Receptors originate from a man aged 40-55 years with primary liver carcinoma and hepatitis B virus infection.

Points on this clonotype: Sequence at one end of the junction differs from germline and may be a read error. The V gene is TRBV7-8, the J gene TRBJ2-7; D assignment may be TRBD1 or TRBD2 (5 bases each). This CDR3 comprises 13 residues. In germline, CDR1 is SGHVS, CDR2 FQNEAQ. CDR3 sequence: CASSRDDSYEQYF. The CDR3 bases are TGTGCCAGCAGCCGGGACGACTCCTACGAGCAGTATTTC.

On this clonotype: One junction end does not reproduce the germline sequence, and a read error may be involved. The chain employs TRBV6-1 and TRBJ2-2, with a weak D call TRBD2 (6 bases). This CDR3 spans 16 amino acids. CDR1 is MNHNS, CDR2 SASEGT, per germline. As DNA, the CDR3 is TGTACCAGCAGTGAAGTCCCCACTAGCTTACCCGTGGAGCTGTTCTTT. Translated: CTSSEVPTSLPVELFF.

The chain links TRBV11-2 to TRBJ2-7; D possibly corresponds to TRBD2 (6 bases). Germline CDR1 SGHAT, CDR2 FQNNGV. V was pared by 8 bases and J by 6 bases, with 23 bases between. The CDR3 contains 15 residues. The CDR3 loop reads CASGSLTGASLEQYF. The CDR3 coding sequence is TGTGCCAGCGGCTCGTTAACGGGAGCGAGCCTCGAGCAGTACTTC.

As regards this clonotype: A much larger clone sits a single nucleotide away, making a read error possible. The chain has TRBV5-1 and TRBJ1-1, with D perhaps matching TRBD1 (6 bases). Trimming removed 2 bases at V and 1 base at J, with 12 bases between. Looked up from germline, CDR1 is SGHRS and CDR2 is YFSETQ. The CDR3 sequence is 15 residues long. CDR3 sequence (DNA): TGCGCCAGCAGCTTTGATCCAGGGGAGAACACTGAAGCTTTCTTT. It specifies CASSFDPGENTEAFF.

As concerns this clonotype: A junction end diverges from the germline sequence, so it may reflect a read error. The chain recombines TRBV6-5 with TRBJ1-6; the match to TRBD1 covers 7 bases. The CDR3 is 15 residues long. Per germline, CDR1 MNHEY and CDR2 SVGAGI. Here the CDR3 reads CSSNYTQGLESLLHF. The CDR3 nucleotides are TGTTCCAGCAATTACACACAGGGGCTGGAGTCACTCCTCCACTTT.

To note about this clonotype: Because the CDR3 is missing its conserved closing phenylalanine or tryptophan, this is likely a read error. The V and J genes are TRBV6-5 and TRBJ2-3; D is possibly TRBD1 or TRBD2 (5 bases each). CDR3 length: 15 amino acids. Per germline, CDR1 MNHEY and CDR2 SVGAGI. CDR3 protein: CVSSYSRGIGDTQYL. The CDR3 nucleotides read TGTGTCAGCAGTTACTCGAGGGGTATAGGAGATACGCAGTATTTA.

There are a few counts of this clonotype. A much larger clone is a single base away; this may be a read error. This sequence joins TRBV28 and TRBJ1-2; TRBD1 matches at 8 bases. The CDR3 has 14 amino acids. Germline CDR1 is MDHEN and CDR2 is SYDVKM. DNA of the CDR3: TGTACCAGCAGTTTATCGGACAGGGTCGGTGGCTACACCTTC. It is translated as CTSSLSDRVGGYTF.